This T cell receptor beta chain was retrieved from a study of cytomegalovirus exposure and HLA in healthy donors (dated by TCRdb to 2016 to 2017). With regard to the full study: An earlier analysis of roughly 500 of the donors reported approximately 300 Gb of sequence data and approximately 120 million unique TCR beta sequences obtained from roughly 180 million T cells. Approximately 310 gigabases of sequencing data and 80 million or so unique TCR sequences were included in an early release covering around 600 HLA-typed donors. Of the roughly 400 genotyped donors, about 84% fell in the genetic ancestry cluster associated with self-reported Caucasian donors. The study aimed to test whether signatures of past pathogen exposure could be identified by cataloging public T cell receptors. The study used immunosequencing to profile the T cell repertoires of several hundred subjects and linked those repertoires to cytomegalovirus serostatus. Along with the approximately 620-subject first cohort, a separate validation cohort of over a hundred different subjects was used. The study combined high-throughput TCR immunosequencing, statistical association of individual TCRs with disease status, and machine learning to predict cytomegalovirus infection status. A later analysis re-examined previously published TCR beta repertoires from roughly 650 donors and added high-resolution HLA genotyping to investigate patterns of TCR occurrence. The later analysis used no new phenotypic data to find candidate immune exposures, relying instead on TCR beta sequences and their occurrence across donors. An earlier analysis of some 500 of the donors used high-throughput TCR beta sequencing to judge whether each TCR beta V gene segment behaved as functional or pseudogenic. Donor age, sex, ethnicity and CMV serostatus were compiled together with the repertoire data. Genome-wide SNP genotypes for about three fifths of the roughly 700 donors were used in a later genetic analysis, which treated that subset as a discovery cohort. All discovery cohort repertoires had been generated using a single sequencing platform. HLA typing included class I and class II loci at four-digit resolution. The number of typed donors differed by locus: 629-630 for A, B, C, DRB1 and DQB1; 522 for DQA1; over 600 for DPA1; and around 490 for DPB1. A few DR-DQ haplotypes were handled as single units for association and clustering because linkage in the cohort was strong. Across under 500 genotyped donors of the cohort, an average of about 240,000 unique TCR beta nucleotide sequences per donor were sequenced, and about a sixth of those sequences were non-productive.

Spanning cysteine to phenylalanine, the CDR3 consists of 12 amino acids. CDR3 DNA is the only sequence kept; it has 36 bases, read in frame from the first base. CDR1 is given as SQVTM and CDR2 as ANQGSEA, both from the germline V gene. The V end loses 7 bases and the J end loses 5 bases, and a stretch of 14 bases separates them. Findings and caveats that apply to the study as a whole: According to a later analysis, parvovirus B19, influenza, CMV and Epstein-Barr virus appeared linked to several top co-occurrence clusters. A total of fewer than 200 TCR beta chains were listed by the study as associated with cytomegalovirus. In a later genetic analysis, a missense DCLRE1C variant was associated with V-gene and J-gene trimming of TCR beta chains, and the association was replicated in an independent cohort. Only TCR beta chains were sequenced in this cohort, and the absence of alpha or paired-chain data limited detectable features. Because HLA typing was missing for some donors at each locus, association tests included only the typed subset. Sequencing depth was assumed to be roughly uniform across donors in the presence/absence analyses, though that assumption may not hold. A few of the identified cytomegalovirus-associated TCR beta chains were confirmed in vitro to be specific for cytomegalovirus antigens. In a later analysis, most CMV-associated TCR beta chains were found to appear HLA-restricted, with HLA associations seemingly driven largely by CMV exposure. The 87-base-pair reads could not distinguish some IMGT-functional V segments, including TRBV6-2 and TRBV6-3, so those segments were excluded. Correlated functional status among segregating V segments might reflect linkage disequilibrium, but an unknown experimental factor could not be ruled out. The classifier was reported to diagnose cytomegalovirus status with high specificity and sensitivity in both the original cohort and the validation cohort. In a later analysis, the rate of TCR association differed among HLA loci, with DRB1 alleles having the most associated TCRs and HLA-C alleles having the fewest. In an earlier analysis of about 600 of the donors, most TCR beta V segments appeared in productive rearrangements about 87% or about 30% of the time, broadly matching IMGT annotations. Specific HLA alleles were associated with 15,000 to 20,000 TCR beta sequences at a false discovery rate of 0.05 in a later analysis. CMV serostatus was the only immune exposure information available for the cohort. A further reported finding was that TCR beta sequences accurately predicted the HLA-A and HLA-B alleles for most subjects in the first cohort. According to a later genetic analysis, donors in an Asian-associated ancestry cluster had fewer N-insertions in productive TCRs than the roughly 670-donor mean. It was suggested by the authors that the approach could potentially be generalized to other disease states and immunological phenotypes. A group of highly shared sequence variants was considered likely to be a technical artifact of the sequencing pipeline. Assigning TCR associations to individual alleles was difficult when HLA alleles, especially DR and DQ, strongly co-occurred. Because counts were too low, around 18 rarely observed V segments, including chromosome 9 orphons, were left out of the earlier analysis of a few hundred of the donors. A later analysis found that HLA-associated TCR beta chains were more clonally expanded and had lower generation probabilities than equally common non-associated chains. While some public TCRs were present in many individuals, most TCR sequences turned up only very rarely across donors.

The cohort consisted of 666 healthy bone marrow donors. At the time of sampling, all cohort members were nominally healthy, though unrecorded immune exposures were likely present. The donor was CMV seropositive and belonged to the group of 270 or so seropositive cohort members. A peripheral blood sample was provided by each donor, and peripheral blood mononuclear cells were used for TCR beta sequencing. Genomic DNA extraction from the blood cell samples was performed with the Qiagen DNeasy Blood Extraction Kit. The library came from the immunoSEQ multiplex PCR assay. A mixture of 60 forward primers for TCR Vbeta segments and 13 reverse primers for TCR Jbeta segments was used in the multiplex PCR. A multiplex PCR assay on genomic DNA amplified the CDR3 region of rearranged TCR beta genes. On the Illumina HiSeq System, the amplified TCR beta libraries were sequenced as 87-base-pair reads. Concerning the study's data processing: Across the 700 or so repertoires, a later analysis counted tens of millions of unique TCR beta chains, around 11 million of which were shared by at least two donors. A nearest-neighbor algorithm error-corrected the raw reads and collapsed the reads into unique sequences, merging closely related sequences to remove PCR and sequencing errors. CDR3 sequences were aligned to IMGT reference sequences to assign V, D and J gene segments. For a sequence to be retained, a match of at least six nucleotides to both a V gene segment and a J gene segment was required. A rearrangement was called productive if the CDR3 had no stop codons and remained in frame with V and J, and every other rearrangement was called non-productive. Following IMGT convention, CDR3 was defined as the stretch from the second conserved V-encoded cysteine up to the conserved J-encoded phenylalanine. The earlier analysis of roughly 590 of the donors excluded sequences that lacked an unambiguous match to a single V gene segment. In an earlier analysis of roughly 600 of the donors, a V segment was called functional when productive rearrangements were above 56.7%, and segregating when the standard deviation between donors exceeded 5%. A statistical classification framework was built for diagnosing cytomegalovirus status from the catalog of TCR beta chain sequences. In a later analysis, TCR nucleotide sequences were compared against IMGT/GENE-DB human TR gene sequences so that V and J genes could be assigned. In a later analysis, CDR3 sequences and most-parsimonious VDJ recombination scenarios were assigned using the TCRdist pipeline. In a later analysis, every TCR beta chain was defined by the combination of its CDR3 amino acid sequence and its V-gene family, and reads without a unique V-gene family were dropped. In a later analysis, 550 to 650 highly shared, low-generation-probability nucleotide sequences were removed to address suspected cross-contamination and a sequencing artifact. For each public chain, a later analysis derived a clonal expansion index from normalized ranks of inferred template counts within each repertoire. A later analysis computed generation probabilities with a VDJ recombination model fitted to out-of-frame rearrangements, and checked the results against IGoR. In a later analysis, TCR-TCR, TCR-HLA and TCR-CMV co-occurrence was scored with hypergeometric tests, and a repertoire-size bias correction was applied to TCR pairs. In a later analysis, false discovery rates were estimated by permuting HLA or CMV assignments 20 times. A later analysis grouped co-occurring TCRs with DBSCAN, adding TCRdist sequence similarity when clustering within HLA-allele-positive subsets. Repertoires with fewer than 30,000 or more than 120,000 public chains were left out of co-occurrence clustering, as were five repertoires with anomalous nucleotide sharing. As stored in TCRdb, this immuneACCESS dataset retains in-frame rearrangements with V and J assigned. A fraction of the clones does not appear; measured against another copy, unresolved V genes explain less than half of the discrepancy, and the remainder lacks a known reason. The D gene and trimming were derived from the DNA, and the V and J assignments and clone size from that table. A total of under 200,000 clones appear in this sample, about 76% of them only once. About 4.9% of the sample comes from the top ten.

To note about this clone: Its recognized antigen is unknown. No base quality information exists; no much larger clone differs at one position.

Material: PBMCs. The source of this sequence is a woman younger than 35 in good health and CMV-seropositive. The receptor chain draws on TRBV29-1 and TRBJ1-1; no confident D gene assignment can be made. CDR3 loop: CSGRLAMTEAFF. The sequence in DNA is TGCAGCGGTAGACTGGCGATGACTGAAGCTTTCTTT.